The entry below gives a single T cell receptor (beta chain) sequence along with its context. What it recognizes is unknown. J lost 8 bases, V lost 4 bases, and 6 bases had no gene match. The CDR3 is 14 amino acids. CDR1 and CDR2 (germline): SGHNT, YYREEE (reference sequence). Libraries were prepared by immunoSEQ multiplex PCR; TCRdb keeps only in-frame clonotypes and omits some of them. The sample carries around 450,000 clones, 80% to 90% recorded once. This sample stems from a study of Ad26.COV2.S vaccination and SARS-CoV-2 variants. Study as a whole: Into the muscle, Ad26.COV2.S was dosed once or twice, 56 days apart.

As to treatment: about 20 received Ad26.COV2.S at low or high dose, single or two shots; about 5 received placebo; per-sample allocation not given. Sampling was done on day 63 after the first vaccine or placebo injection. Overall study results and limits: Total T cell responses were possibly underestimated by TCR breadth and depth analyses.

The chain has TRBV5-4 and TRBJ2-1, with 10 bases aligning to TRBD1. The sample here was peripheral blood, taken in a trial of Ad26.COV2.S vaccine versus placebo. The receptor was isolated from a person aged 18 to 59 who received the Ad26.COV2.S COVID-19 vaccine or a placebo. CDR3 sequence reads: CASSQGQGRDEQFF. The DNA of the CDR3 is TGTGCCAGCAGCCAGGGACAGGGGAGGGATGAGCAGTTCTTC.